This note documents a single T cell receptor (beta chain) sequence. Its target is unknown. The sample is drawn from a study of T cell responses to AZD1222 COVID-19 vaccine. The repertoire was sequenced with immunoSEQ multiplex PCR; TCRdb's copy has only in-frame clones and lacks some. The sample lists some 120,000 clones; 88% were seen once. Broader study findings: Donors were mostly white British, more females; clonal diversity possibly underestimated.

CDR1 SGHNT and CDR2 YYREEE come from the germline V gene (reference sequence). The junction had 8 bases not matched to a gene; V was cut back by 4 bases and J by 5 bases. The CDR3 covers 14 residues. This receptor was identified in an adult in good health. J is TRBJ1-2 and V is TRBV5-4, with 7 bases that match TRBD1. The sequencing here drew on peripheral blood, taken on day 0 of AZD1222 vaccination. The CDR3 reads CASSPIQGSYGYTF. The CDR3 DNA reads TGTGCCAGCAGCCCTATACAGGGGTCTTATGGCTACACCTTC.